The following is a TCR beta chain sequence with its context. Its antigen is not known. The data were obtained in a study of cytomegalovirus exposure and HLA in healthy donors. General study results and limits: In a later analysis, V- and J-gene trimming of beta chains associated with a DCLRE1C missense variant, replicated independently. In a later analysis, DRB1 alleles had the most associated TCRs; HLA-C alleles the fewest. Researchers reported from a later analysis that most CMV-associated TCR beta chains appeared HLA-restricted. Cytomegalovirus-associated status was assigned to 150 or so TCR beta chains.

Researchers ran the PCR with 60 Vbeta and 13 Jbeta primers. Method: immunoSEQ multiplex PCR; TCRdb's copy keeps in-frame clones and lacks some. The top ten hold 2.1% of the sample, which has about 160,000 clones, 65% to 80% seen once. V lost 0 bases and J 2 bases, leaving 17 bases between the germline ends. The length of the CDR3 is 19 residues. CDR1 and CDR2 (germline): LGHNA, YSLEER. This clonotype was obtained from a middle-aged man in good health and CMV-seronegative. Sequenced input: PBMCs. The rearrangement joins TRBV4-3 to TRBJ2-6; tentatively, D is TRBD2 (7 bases). The CDR3 DNA follows: TGCGCCAGCAGCCAAGAGGGAGGGGGGCGTCAGGCTGGGGCCAACGTCCTGACTTTC. Translating gives CASSQEGGGRQAGANVLTF.